This T cell receptor (beta chain) was retrieved from a study of naive and memory T cell subsets. Study observations and caveats: From naive to CM, EM and EMRA, diversity decreased and Gini increased.

V lost 3 bases, J lost 5 bases, and 20 bases lay in between. Per germline, CDR1 SGHVS and CDR2 FNYEAQ. CDR3 size: 16 residues. Both TRBC1 and TRBC2 were covered by a beta constant-region primer of two equimolar oligonucleotides. Nested alpha and beta constant-region primers with the SP2 primer drove four PCR rounds on ligated cDNA. TCRdb redid the calling of the UMI-ligation and nested PCR reads with MiXCR, one entry per CDR3 protein. The data contain 15,000 to 20,000 distinct CDR3 sequences, about 9% of them singletons. As regards this clonotype: The antigen is undetermined.

From the second PCR step, alpha and beta chains were amplified apart. The sequencing sample was made of central memory CD8+ T cells from blood. The source of this sequence is a human donor in good health. This chain links TRBV7-6 with TRBJ2-7, with a possible D match to TRBD1 (5 bases). The CDR3 DNA follows: TGTGCCAGCAGCTTGGGCCGTCAGGGTTCGAGCAACGAGCAGTACTTC. Protein: CASSLGRQGSSNEQYF.